This T cell receptor (beta chain) stems from a study of shared clonotypes between healthy human individuals. Using immunoSEQ multiplex PCR, the repertoire was profiled, and TCRdb retains in-frame clones only, with some absent. The sample includes 1,400,000 or so clones, approximately 98.5% of them seen just once. The CDR3 has 16 residues. The V gene lost 0 bases and the J gene lost 1 base, with 10 bases spanning the gap. Germline CDR1 reads SEHNR; CDR2 reads FQNEAQ (reference sequence). This TCR derives from a young man in good health. The chain has TRBV7-9 and TRBJ1-5, with D possibly TRBD1 on 5 matching bases. Specimen: naive CD4+ T cells sorted from blood. Subset indicated: CD45RA+ positively selected. The CDR3 is CASSLAEGWSNQPQHF. As DNA, the CDR3 is TGTGCCAGCAGCTTAGCCGAGGGGTGGAGCAATCAGCCCCAGCATTTT.